Below, 31 T cell receptor beta chains from the same sample are listed, as sequenced in a study of T cells in women clearing cervical HPV infection. Sequencing used immunoSEQ multiplex PCR; TCRdb keeps in-frame clones, though not all of them. The sample table includes more than 15,000 clones. Sample: blood buffy coat. These receptors all come from a woman between 18 and 70 years old with a cervical HPV16 infection that either progressed to CIN3+ or cleared (not recorded which).

The CDR3 here is CASSPGQVLNSPLHF. CDR3 DNA, as far as it was read: TGCGCCAGCAGCCCCGGACAGGTCCTAAATTCACCC. The chain combines TRBV5-1 with TRBJ1-6; 7 bases line up with TRBD1. Coverage ceases 3 residues before the CDR3 finishes, and the germline J gene fills in the end. This CDR3 has 15 residues. After removal of 4 bases from V and 7 bases from J, the junction contained 8 bases not matched to a gene. The germline gives CDR1 SGHRS, CDR2 YFSETQ.

Of note for this clone: Read data end 3 residues before the CDR3 end; the end is taken from the germline J gene. This chain uses TRBV20-1 with TRBJ2-1, with 14 bases aligning to TRBD2. CDR1 is DFQATT and CDR2 is SNEGSKA in the germline V gene (reference sequence). CDR3 length equals 13 residues. V dropped 6 bases and J dropped 9; count of bases not matched to a gene: 4. The CDR3 bases that were read are TGCAGTGCGACTAGCGGGAGGGCGGTTGAG. Protein: CSATSGRAVE. In full, the CDR3 is CSATSGRAVEQFF.

To note about this clone: Sequencing ends 3 residues short of the CDR3 end; the germline J gene provides the rest. The gene calls are TRBV5-1 and TRBJ2-5, with unresolved D. The ends were cut back, 4 bases at V and 4 bases at J, with 14 bases in the middle. The CDR3 consists of 14 residues. Germline values: CDR1 SGHRS, CDR2 YFSETQ. The part of the CDR3 DNA that was read is TGCGCCAGCAGCCTCCAACCCAGTGGAGAGACC. Translation gives CASSLQPSGET. The complete CDR3 reads CASSLQPSGETQYF.

Points on this clone: Read coverage stops 3 residues before the CDR3 terminus; the germline J gene supplies the remainder. The chain carries TRBV19 and TRBJ1-2; 9 bases match TRBD1. The CDR3 length is 14 residues. Germline V lookup: CDR1 LNHDA, CDR2 SQIVND (reference sequence). J was trimmed by 4 bases and V by 7 bases; bases with no gene match: 7. The covered CDR3 bases are TGTGCCAGTACAGGACAGGGGAGTCGCTATGGC. It yields the protein CASTGQGSRYG. In full, the CDR3 reads CASTGQGSRYGYTF.

Note on this clone: The read terminates 3 residues ahead of where the CDR3 ends, so the germline J gene completes it. The V call is TRBV20-1, the J call TRBJ2-2, with 10 bases matching TRBD2. Germline assignment: CDR1 DFQATT and CDR2 SNEGSKA (reference sequence). Trimming at V came to 0 bases and at J to 5 bases, leaving 6 bases not matched to a gene. CDR3 length: 16 amino acids. CDR3 loop: CSARDAAGGNTGELFF. The sequenced part of the CDR3 DNA is TGCAGTGCTAGAGACGCAGCGGGAGGGAATACCGGGGAG.

In regard to this clone: The CDR3 end lies 3 residues beyond the end of the read and is filled in from the germline J gene. V usage is TRBV30 and J usage is TRBJ1-1; D remains ambiguous. The CDR3 totals 11 residues. V lost 4 bases and J 0 bases, leaving 3 bases between the germline ends. Germline assignment: CDR1 GTSNPN and CDR2 SVGIG (reference sequence). The CDR3 sequence: CAWIMNTEAFF. The covered CDR3 bases are TGTGCCTGGATAATGAACACTGAA.

A remark on this clone: The DNA ends 3 residues before the CDR3 does, and the rest of the CDR3 is filled in from the germline J gene. The chain recombines TRBV20-1 with TRBJ1-1; tentative D call: TRBD1 (6 bases). The germline CDR1 and CDR2 sequences are DFQATT and SNEGSKA (reference sequence). The CDR3 extends over 12 amino acids. CDR3 sequence: CSAPSGGAGAFF. Incomplete CDR3 DNA: TGCAGTGCTCCGTCGGGGGGCGCCGGA.

As concerns this clone: With the read ending 3 residues before the CDR3 end, the germline J gene is used to fill in that end. The V and J genes are TRBV7-9 and TRBJ2-5; possible D gene TRBD2, 6 bases. This CDR3 region has 15 residues. Germline V lookup: CDR1 SEHNR, CDR2 FQNEAQ (reference sequence). The ends were cut back, 1 base at V and 5 bases at J, with 14 bases in the middle. Incomplete CDR3 DNA: TGTGCCAGCAGCTTAGGCGGGGCTGAGCGGGAGACC. Its protein is CASSLGGAERET. The full CDR3 sequence reads CASSLGGAERETQYF.

To note about this clone: Read sequence stops 3 residues before the CDR3 end, and the germline J gene provides the missing end. The V gene is TRBV7-9, the J gene TRBJ1-2, with TRBD1 identical over 8 bases. CDR1 and CDR2 (germline): SEHNR, FQNEAQ (reference sequence). The CDR3 totals 15 residues. The covered CDR3 bases are TGTGCCAGCAATGGGGATGGACAGGGCCCCTACGAC. Translating it yields CASNGDGQGPYD. The entire CDR3 sequence reads CASNGDGQGPYDYTF.

Note on this clone: The read terminates 3 residues ahead of where the CDR3 ends, so the germline J gene completes it. The J gene is TRBJ1-5, the V gene TRBV5-1; 7 positions agree with TRBD1. Germline V gene sequence: CDR1 SGHRS, CDR2 YFSETQ. The CDR3 loop spans 15 amino acids. J lost 1 base, V lost 4 bases, and 5 bases had no gene match. The CDR3 DNA, read in part, is TGCGCCAGCAGCCCGGGACAGTGGAGCAATCAGCCC. It codes for CASSPGQWSNQP. The full CDR3 protein is CASSPGQWSNQPQHF.

Remarks on this clone: The CDR3 end lies 3 residues beyond the end of the read and is filled in from the germline J gene. The rearrangement links TRBV6-1 to TRBJ2-3; 7 bases fit TRBD1. Looked up from germline, CDR1 is MNHNS and CDR2 is SASEGT. The CDR3 consists of 15 residues. V was clipped by 6 bases and J by 2 bases; unmatched bases: 8. CDR3 protein: CASREQGSFTDTQYF. CDR3 DNA (partial): TGTGCCAGCAGAGAACAGGGGAGCTTCACAGATACG.

Comments on this clone: The CDR3 extends 3 residues past the end of the read, so its final part is completed from the germline J gene. This chain links TRBV12-3 or TRBV12-4 with TRBJ2-5; 9 nucleotides agree with TRBD1. The V gene end was trimmed by 2 bases and the J gene end by 5 bases; junction bases not matched to a gene: 9. This CDR3 region has 16 residues. The CDR3 DNA, read in part, is TGTGCCAGCAGTTTACGCGAAATTGGACAGGGGGAGACC. Amino acids: CASSLREIGQGET. The full-length CDR3 reads as CASSLREIGQGETQYF.

In the case of this clone: The read finishes 3 residues shy of the CDR3 end, and the germline J gene is used to complete it. The chain employs TRBV4-2 and TRBJ2-3, with 8 positions matching TRBD2. Germline CDR1 LGHNA, CDR2 YNFKEQ. The junction had 15 bases not matched to a gene; V was cut back by 3 bases and J by 4 bases. This CDR3 is 18 amino acids long. CDR3 in amino acids: CASSHGERASGFPDTQYF. The part of the CDR3 DNA that was read is TGTGCCAGCAGCCACGGGGAACGAGCTAGCGGGTTCCCAGATACG.

Worth noting for this clone: The missing CDR3 end, 3 residues past where the read stops, is filled in from the germline J gene. J is TRBJ2-1 and V is TRBV20-1; D is perhaps TRBD2 (7 bases). From germline, CDR1 is DFQATT and CDR2 SNEGSKA (reference sequence). This CDR3 is 18 amino acids long. The ends were cut back, 3 bases at V and 4 bases at J, with 25 bases in the middle. The CDR3 sequence: CSARHPGGPKTGYNEQFF. CDR3 DNA, as far as it was read: TGCAGTGCTAGGCATCCCGGGGGGCCTAAGACCGGGTACAATGAG.

Details on this clone: The sequence runs out 3 residues before the end of the CDR3; the remainder is reconstructed from the germline J gene. The gene calls are TRBV28 and TRBJ1-2; perhaps TRBD1 as D (6 bases). Germline V CDR1 and CDR2: MDHEN, SYDVKM. This CDR3 comprises 14 residues. V was cut by 6 bases and J by 2 bases, with 13 bases left in between. CDR3 sequence reads: CASSPGTGNYGYTF. The CDR3 DNA, read in part, is TGTGCCAGCAGCCCAGGTACAGGGAACTATGGC.

A remark on this clone: The read terminates 3 residues ahead of where the CDR3 ends, so the germline J gene completes it. This chain links TRBV20-1 with TRBJ1-2; D perhaps matches TRBD1 (5 bases). CDR3 size: 15 residues. Per the germline V gene, CDR1 is DFQATT and CDR2 is SNEGSKA (reference sequence). Trimming removed 0 bases from V and 4 bases from J, with 15 bases in between. The sequenced CDR3 bases are TGCAGTGCTAGAGATGAAAGCCAGGGTACCTATGGC. Translated: CSARDESQGTYG. Given in full, the CDR3 is CSARDESQGTYGYTF.

Remarks on this clone: Read coverage stops 3 residues before the CDR3 terminus; the germline J gene supplies the remainder. V is TRBV4-1 and J is TRBJ1-5; TRBD1 matches at 8 bases. The CDR3 has 16 amino acids. The germline gives CDR1 MGHRA, CDR2 YSYEKL. V shed 1 base and J 7 bases; nucleotides not matched to a gene: 9. CDR3: CASSQVGAGGRQPQHF. The covered CDR3 bases are TGCGCCAGCAGCCAAGTTGGGGCAGGGGGCAGGCAGCCC.

Concerning this clone itself: Read coverage stops 3 residues before the CDR3 terminus; the germline J gene supplies the remainder. The genes are TRBV28 and TRBJ1-5; the match to TRBD1 covers 9 bases. CDR1 and CDR2 (germline): MDHEN, SYDVKM. CDR3 length equals 20 residues. J gave up 5 bases and V 3 bases, and 20 bases lay outside the gene matches. This chain's CDR3 is CASSFDGTGLGSLYDQPQHF. Partial CDR3 DNA: TGTGCCAGCAGTTTTGACGGGACAGGGTTAGGTTCTTTGTATGATCAGCCC.

Regarding this clone: The read terminates 3 residues ahead of where the CDR3 ends, so the germline J gene completes it. This chain links TRBV20-1 with TRBJ2-3, with D maybe TRBD1 (6 bases). The CDR3 consists of 13 residues. The germline V gene has CDR1 DFQATT and CDR2 SNEGSKA (reference sequence). This CDR3 reads CSARQGFVEPQYF. Partial CDR3 DNA: TGCAGTGCTAGACAGGGGTTTGTAGAGCCG.

Details on this clone: Sequencing ends 3 residues short of the CDR3 end; the germline J gene provides the rest. This chain joins TRBV30 and TRBJ1-2; a weak D match, TRBD1 (5 bases). Germline loops: CDR1 GTSNPN, CDR2 SVGIG (reference sequence). This CDR3 region has 13 residues. The CDR3 reads CAWSARQRWGYTF. Partial CDR3 DNA: TGTGCCTGGAGTGCACGACAGCGCTGGGGC.

CDR3 bases read: TGCAGTGCTAGAGATCATGGCGGGAGGTACTACGAG. Its translation is CSARDHGGRYYE. The full CDR3 sequence reads CSARDHGGRYYEQYF. This chain links TRBV20-1 with TRBJ2-7; TRBD2 aligns across 8 bases. The read halts 3 residues ahead of the CDR3 end, with the missing end drawn from the germline J gene. Germline CDR1 DFQATT, CDR2 SNEGSKA (reference sequence). Losses at the gene ends were 0 bases for V and 3 bases for J; bases not matched to a gene: 7. CDR3 length: 15 residues.

Comment on this clone: Read coverage stops 3 residues before the CDR3 terminus; the germline J gene supplies the remainder. The chain has TRBV11-2 and TRBJ2-1; D uncertain. CDR3 size: 13 residues. V was trimmed by 5 bases and J by 1 base, leaving 6 bases between them. Looked up from germline, CDR1 is SGHAT and CDR2 is FQNNGV. The CDR3 spells CASSTSSYNEQFF. The covered CDR3 bases are TGTGCCAGCAGCACCAGTTCCTACAATGAG. Filled out from reference TRBV11-2 and TRBJ2-1, the complete variable domain reads EAGVAQSPRYKIIEKRQSVAFWCNPISGHATLYWYQQILGQGPKLLIQFQNNGVVDDSQLPKDRFSAERLKGVDSTLKIQPAKLEDSAVYLCASSTSSYNEQFFGPGTRLTVL.

Regarding this clone: The read ends 3 residues early relative to the CDR3; the germline J gene fills the gap. V gene TRBV14 combines with J gene TRBJ1-2, with D tentatively TRBD1 (5 bases). V lost 4 bases to trimming and J lost 7 bases, with 16 bases between them. Germline V gene lookup returns CDR1 SGHDN and CDR2 FVKESK. CDR3 length: 14 residues. The CDR3 bases that were read are TGTGCCAGCAGCCCCTACGGCAGGGAACGTGGC. Encoded protein: CASSPYGRERG. From start to end, the CDR3 is CASSPYGRERGYTF. Together with reference TRBV14 and TRBJ1-2, the CDR3 gives the full variable domain: EAGVTQFPSHSVIEKGQTVTLRCDPISGHDNLYWYRRVMGKEIKFLLHFVKESKQDESGMPNNRFLAERTGGTYSTLKVQPAELEDSGVYFCASSPYGRERGYTFGSGTRLTVV.

For this clone: Coverage ceases 3 residues before the CDR3 finishes, and the germline J gene fills in the end. The chain employs TRBV20-1 and TRBJ1-1, with D unresolved. This CDR3 spans 14 amino acids. CDR1 and CDR2 from the germline V gene are DFQATT and SNEGSKA (reference sequence). With 8 bases removed from V and 1 base from J, the gap between germline ends came to 17 bases. Partial CDR3 DNA: TGCAGTTCCATCCGCATGGACTCGAACACTGAA. It is translated as CSSIRMDSNTE. The complete CDR3 protein is CSSIRMDSNTEAFF.

Of note for this clone: The read is 3 residues too short to cover the CDR3 end, so that end is filled in from the germline J gene. The rearrangement uses TRBV9 and TRBJ1-1, with a weak D call TRBD1 (5 bases). V gave up 2 bases and J gave up 2 bases, with 10 bases separating them. Germline V CDR1 and CDR2: SGDLS, YYNGEE. The CDR3 is 14 residues long. Partial CDR3 DNA: TGTGCCAGCAGCGTGACAGTTGAAAACACTGAA. Translating gives CASSVTVENTE. The full CDR3 sequence reads CASSVTVENTEAFF.

Worth noting for this clone: The read ends 3 residues early relative to the CDR3; the germline J gene fills the gap. The chain carries TRBV20-1 and TRBJ2-7; TRBD2 aligns across 13 bases. From germline, CDR1 is DFQATT and CDR2 SNEGSKA (reference sequence). V trimming: 6 bases; J trimming: 3 bases; junction bases outside the gene matches: 8. The CDR3 sequence is 15 residues long. The CDR3 loop reads CSAVPGTSGNYEQYF. The part of the CDR3 DNA that was read is TGCAGTGCAGTACCCGGGACTAGCGGGAACTACGAG.

CDR3 in amino acids: CSVRKGDRSHTGELFF. Partial CDR3 DNA: TGCAGCGTTCGAAAGGGGGACAGGAGCCACACCGGGGAG. The chain is built from TRBV29-1 and TRBJ2-2; 8 nucleotides align to TRBD1. The observed sequence ends 3 residues before the CDR3 terminus, with the missing tail filled in from the germline J gene. The CDR3 sequence is 16 residues long. With 5 bases clipped from V and 3 bases from J, the junction kept 11 bases outside the gene matches. Germline CDR1 is SQVTM and CDR2 is ANQGSEA.

Comments on this clone: The missing CDR3 end, 3 residues past where the read stops, is filled in from the germline J gene. The chain uses TRBV20-1 and TRBJ2-1; D is tentatively TRBD1 or TRBD2 (5 bases each). This CDR3 spans 15 amino acids. V was clipped by 4 bases and J by 0 bases, with 13 bases between them. Germline lookup yields CDR1 DFQATT and CDR2 SNEGSKA (reference sequence). The CDR3 protein is CSAKTRGASYNEQFF. The part of the CDR3 DNA that was read is TGCAGTGCTAAAACGAGAGGGGCCTCCTACAATGAG.

As to this clone: Read coverage stops 3 residues before the CDR3 terminus; the germline J gene supplies the remainder. V usage is TRBV19 and J usage is TRBJ2-4, with 10 bases aligning to TRBD1. Germline loops: CDR1 LNHDA, CDR2 SQIVND (reference sequence). This CDR3 is built from 17 residues. The CDR3 loop reads CASSTKTGGASHDGQYF. The CDR3 DNA, read in part, is TGTGCCAGTAGTACAAAGACAGGGGGCGCGTCTCATGATGGT.

A note on this clone: The sequenced fragment ends 3 residues before the CDR3 boundary, so the rest is inferred from the germline J gene. The chain combines TRBV18 with TRBJ1-2, with D tentatively TRBD1 (6 bases). This CDR3 has 13 amino acids. CDR1 and CDR2 (germline): KGHSH, LQKENI. The CDR3 is CASSGRGSYDYTF. The sequenced part of the CDR3 DNA is TGTGCCAGCTCAGGGAGGGGGTCCTACGAC.

Regarding this clone: The CDR3 end is not reached by the read, which stops 3 residues before it; the germline J gene fills it in. The J gene is TRBJ2-5, the V gene TRBV7-3; D not resolved. Germline V CDR1 and CDR2: SGHTA, FQGTGA. Trimming shortened V by 3 bases and J by 5 bases, and 19 bases separated the two germline ends. The CDR3 contains 16 residues. This CDR3 is CASSFCNGFVGETQYF. CDR3 DNA (partial): TGTGCCAGCAGCTTCTGTAACGGGTTTGTTGGTGAGACC.